The T cell receptor (beta chain) described here comes from a study of preoperative IRX-2 immunotherapy in early breast cancer. Generated by immunoSEQ multiplex PCR, the TCRdb table keeps only in-frame clones and is missing some. The sample shows 25,000 to 30,000 clones, 85% to 90% of them seen only once. Treatment noted: preoperative locoregional IRX-2 cytokine immunotherapy. This phase Ib study tested locoregional IRX-2 cytokine immunotherapy given before surgery. Germline V gene sequence: CDR1 MNHEY, CDR2 SVGAGI. The CDR3 spans 13 residues. Deletions cut 0 bases from V and 3 bases from J, with 6 bases between.

Specimen collection occurred from a patient treated with IRX-2 immunotherapy. The genes are TRBV6-5 and TRBJ2-7; D gene unclear. The receptor's source is a human donor with breast cancer. CDR3 amino acids: CASSYSKNYEQYF. The CDR3 nucleotides are TGTGCCAGCAGTTACTCCAAAAACTACGAGCAGTACTTC.